The source of this T cell receptor beta chain is a study of blood T cell repertoires in COVID-19. The participants were between roughly 18 and 89 years old and came from under 25 US areas. Some clones are missing from TCRdb's copy, which holds only in-frame ones; the method was immunoSEQ multiplex PCR. This table holds approximately 200,000 clones, 70% to 90% found once. The sequenced sample consisted of PBMCs or T cells enriched from blood (not recorded which). This clonotype was sampled from a man aged 25-45 years who had recovered from COVID-19.

The CDR3 DNA follows: TGTGCCAGCAGTACGACAGTTTACGAGCAGTACTTC. This codes for CASSTTVYEQYF. The chain carries TRBV6-5 and TRBJ2-7, with a possible D match to TRBD1 (5 bases). Trimming pared 5 bases from V and 4 bases from J, leaving 9 bases between. The CDR3 runs 12 residues. In germline, CDR1 is MNHEY, CDR2 SVGAGI.